This TCR beta chain originates from a study of T-cell memory formation after mild COVID-19. Study-level background: Largely donor-specific TCR clusters were found. General study results and limits: Memory sampled before infection contained some responding clones, suggesting cross-reactive memory joined. Chiefly within CM and EM were the contracting CD4+ clones; CD8+ ones were within EMRA.

The 5'RACE method, run with constant-segment primers, produced TCR alpha and TCR beta cDNA libraries (carrying sample barcodes and UMIs). MiXCR was run by TCRdb on the 5' RACE reads, yielding one entry per CDR3 protein. The sample lists hundreds of thousands of distinct CDR3 sequences; 28% were seen once. Germline V gene sequence: CDR1 DFQATT, CDR2 SNEGSKA (reference sequence). V was pared by 4 bases and J by 8 bases, with 19 bases of the junction left unmatched. This CDR3 region has 16 residues. Notes on this clonotype: Its antigen remains unknown.

V and J are TRBV20-1 and TRBJ1-2; the match to TRBD1 covers 7 bases. The material sequenced was PBMCs or a T cell subset sorted from them (not recorded which). The sequence came from an adult woman who had mild COVID-19 (a few samples of this study predate the infection). Cell type and time point are not known. The CDR3 DNA follows: TGCAGTGCTAAACTCCCAACCCCGGACAGGTCGGGGGGCTACACCTTC. It is translated as CSAKLPTPDRSGGYTF.